The 26 T cell receptor beta chains given below trace back to one sample, sequenced in a study of shared clonotypes between healthy human individuals (dated by TCRdb to the early 2020s). CD8 naive samples were CD45RO-negative cells positively selected for CCR7, giving a CD45RA+CCR7+ population that excluded TemRA cells. The protocol used for the library was the immunoSEQ multiplex PCR assay. TCRdb limited this immuneACCESS table to in-frame rearrangements with V and J called. A share of clones is missing; checked studies link under half to unresolved V genes, and the rest is unexplained. Recorded for this sample are 2 million to 2.5 million clones; approximately 95% of them occurred a single time. The ten largest clones represent 0.9% to 1.3% of the sample. The source material was naive CD8+ T cells sorted from blood. The meaning of the sample's cell subset or site label: CD45RA+CCR7+. All receptors come from a young man in good health.

The chain uses TRBV7-9 and TRBJ2-7; D is perhaps TRBD1 (6 bases). Looked up from germline, CDR1 is SEHNR and CDR2 is FQNEAQ (reference sequence). This CDR3 has 14 amino acids. Trimming removed 5 bases from V and 7 bases from J, with 18 bases in between. The CDR3 region is CASSLPEQGGEQYF. CDR3 nucleotide sequence: TGTGCCAGCAGCCTCCCGGAACAGGGTGGGGAGCAGTACTTC. The whole variable domain, filled in from reference TRBV7-9 and TRBJ2-7, reads DTGVSQNPRHKITKRGQNVTFRCDPISEHNRLYWYRQTLGQGPEFLTYFQNEAQLEKSRLLSDRFSAERPKGSFSTLEIQRTEQGDSAMYLCASSLPEQGGEQYFGPGTRLTVT.

The V call is TRBV5-6, the J call TRBJ1-1, with D tentatively TRBD1 (5 bases). Germline CDR1 SGHDT, CDR2 YYEEEE. This CDR3 has 14 amino acids. V lost 5 bases, J lost 0 bases, and 11 bases lay in between. This CDR3 reads CASSRWGLNTEAFF. CDR3 coding DNA: TGTGCCAGCAGTCGCTGGGGCCTGAACACTGAAGCTTTCTTT.

The rearrangement uses TRBV11-2 and TRBJ1-4, with D maybe TRBD1 (5 bases). Germline loops: CDR1 SGHAT, CDR2 FQNNGV. Between the trimmed V and J ends, which lost 2 bases and 2 bases, there was a span of 15 bases. This CDR3 is 17 amino acids long. The CDR3 region is CASSLFPGFPTNEKLFF. The CDR3 region has the DNA TGTGCCAGCAGCTTATTTCCAGGGTTCCCGACTAATGAAAAACTGTTTTTT.

J is TRBJ2-7 and V is TRBV29-1; 8 bases fit TRBD1. J was trimmed by 2 bases and V by 4 bases; bases with no gene match: 4. Germline V CDR1 and CDR2: SQVTM, ANQGSEA. The CDR3 runs 13 residues. The CDR3 spells CSVAQGATYEQYF. In DNA form, the CDR3 reads TGCAGCGTTGCCCAGGGGGCAACCTACGAGCAGTACTTC.

This clone was recorded once. The V call is TRBV9, the J call TRBJ2-7; weak D call: TRBD2 (7 bases). Germline-derived CDR1 and CDR2 are SGDLS and YYNGEE. The CDR3 has 15 amino acids. V was shortened by 4 bases and J by 3 bases, with 17 bases between the two germline ends. The CDR3 coding sequence is TGTGCCAGCAGCCACAGAGGGGGGGACCACTACGAGCAGTACTTC. It translates to CASSHRGGDHYEQYF.

The chain employs TRBV6-1 and TRBJ1-2; 12 bases line up with TRBD1. V lost 1 base and J lost 4; bases outside the gene matches: 4. CDR1 is MNHNS and CDR2 is SASEGT in the germline V gene. The CDR3 consists of 16 residues. CDR3 sequence: CASSEEVGQGAYGYTF. CDR3 DNA sequence: TGTGCCAGCAGTGAAGAGGTGGGACAGGGGGCCTATGGCTACACCTTC.

The rearrangement uses TRBV4-1 and TRBJ2-1; 7 bases fit TRBD2. Germline loops: CDR1 MGHRA, CDR2 YSYEKL. This CDR3 has 13 residues. The V and J ends lost 0 bases and 10 bases, in that order; junction bases with no gene match: 3. DNA of the CDR3: TGCGCCAGCAGCCAAGAAAGCGGGGCGGAGCAGTTCTTC. It is translated as CASSQESGAEQFF.

J is TRBJ2-5 and V is TRBV11-2; TRBD2 matches 7 bases. Germline-derived CDR1 and CDR2 are SGHAT and FQNNGV. The CDR3 sequence is 17 residues long. Trimming removed 1 base from V and 0 bases from J; junction bases left unmatched: 8. Here the CDR3 reads CASSLGALAEYQETQYF. The DNA for the CDR3 is TGTGCCAGCAGCTTAGGAGCCCTAGCGGAGTACCAAGAGACCCAGTACTTC.

CDR3 loop: CASSGAGPAHEQYF. The CDR3 DNA reads TGTGCCAGCAGTGGGGCAGGGCCCGCGCACGAGCAGTACTTC. V is TRBV27 and J is TRBJ2-7, with a weak D call TRBD1 (5 bases). V gave up 5 bases and J gave up 5 bases, with 16 bases separating them. This CDR3 has 14 amino acids. Germline-derived CDR1 and CDR2 are MNHEY and SMNVEV (reference sequence).

Regarding this clone: The sample carries other DNA sequences with the same CDR3. J is TRBJ1-1 and V is TRBV6-5; 7 bases match TRBD1. The length of the CDR3 is 14 residues. CDR1 is MNHEY and CDR2 is SVGAGI in the germline V gene. V lost 6 bases and J lost 0; bases outside the gene matches: 4. The CDR3 region has the DNA TGTGCCAGCAGCCCAGGGGGGATGAACACTGAAGCTTTCTTT. Encoded protein: CASSPGGMNTEAFF.

In this sample, this clone turned up once. The chain uses TRBV27 and TRBJ1-5, with unresolved D. The CDR3 runs to 15 residues. CDR1 and CDR2 from the germline V gene are MNHEY and SMNVEV (reference sequence). Trimming took off 8 bases at V and 5 bases at J, with 19 bases between the two ends. The CDR3, as DNA: TGTGCCAGCTGTCTTAGGCTGGACGGGTATCAGCCCCAGCATTTT. It codes for CASCLRLDGYQPQHF.

The chain carries TRBV28 and TRBJ2-5; TRBD1 matches at 7 bases. J gave up 2 bases and V 7 bases, and 7 bases lay outside the gene matches. From germline, CDR1 is MDHEN and CDR2 SYDVKM. This CDR3 contains 14 residues. The CDR3 bases are TGTGCCAGCACCGGCTGGGACAGTCAAGAGACCCAGTACTTC. This gives the protein CASTGWDSQETQYF.

V is TRBV29-1 and J is TRBJ2-3; the D is unclear. The V gene's germline CDR1 is SQVTM and CDR2 ANQGSEA. CDR3 length equals 15 residues. The V gene lost 4 bases and the J gene lost 2 bases, with 16 bases spanning the gap. This chain's CDR3 is CSVVAGVQYTDTQYF. Written as DNA, the CDR3 is TGCAGCGTTGTGGCTGGGGTCCAGTACACAGATACGCAGTATTTT.

A single count supports this clone. The chain combines TRBV7-8 with TRBJ1-1; TRBD1 might be the D (6 bases). Per germline, CDR1 SGHVS and CDR2 FQNEAQ. V was trimmed by 0 bases and J by 5 bases, leaving 16 bases between them. The CDR3 spans 16 residues. DNA for the CDR3: TGTGCCAGCAGCTTAGCTGGGGAGGGGGAGTGGACTGAAGCTTTCTTT. Protein: CASSLAGEGEWTEAFF.

The chain has TRBV13 and TRBJ2-5; no clear D gene. V lost 5 bases to trimming and J lost 1 base, with 14 bases between them. This CDR3 is 15 amino acids long. Germline V CDR1 and CDR2: PRHDT, FYEKMQ (reference sequence). The CDR3 region is CASSPETGSQETQYF. DNA of the CDR3: TGTGCCAGCAGCCCTGAGACGGGCAGCCAAGAGACCCAGTACTTC.

This sequence joins TRBV5-6 and TRBJ1-2; D gene uncertain. Trimming removed 2 bases from V and 6 bases from J, with 14 bases in between. The CDR3 extends over 14 amino acids. Per germline, CDR1 SGHDT and CDR2 YYEEEE. CDR3 loop: CASSFQEGLDGYTF. CDR3 in DNA: TGTGCCAGCAGCTTCCAAGAGGGTTTGGATGGCTACACCTTC.

J is TRBJ2-1 and V is TRBV5-1, with D tentatively TRBD1 (5 bases). The germline V gene has CDR1 SGHRS and CDR2 YFSETQ. The germline V and J ends were trimmed by 3 bases and 0 bases, with 10 bases remaining between them. The CDR3 runs 15 residues. CDR3 residues: CASSSTASSYNEQFF. The CDR3 coding sequence is TGCGCCAGCAGCTCGACAGCGAGCTCCTACAATGAGCAGTTCTTC. The whole variable domain, filled in from reference TRBV5-1 and TRBJ2-1, reads KAGVTQTPRYLIKTRGQQVTLSCSPISGHRSVSWYQQTPGQGLQFLFEYFSETQRNKGNFPGRFSGRQFSNSRSEMNVSTLELGDSALYLCASSSTASSYNEQFFGPGTRLTVL.

CDR3 in DNA: TGCGCCAGCAGCCGAGACAGGGGACACGACGAGACCCAGTACTTC. It codes for CASSRDRGHDETQYF. This chain joins TRBV4-1 and TRBJ2-5; the match to TRBD1 covers 8 bases. Germline loops: CDR1 MGHRA, CDR2 YSYEKL. V was clipped by 4 bases and J by 5 bases; unmatched bases: 9. The CDR3 has 15 residues.

The V gene is TRBV11-2, the J gene TRBJ1-1, with 9 bases fitting TRBD1. J was trimmed by 6 bases and V by 5 bases; bases with no gene match: 4. This CDR3 has 13 residues. Germline CDR1 and CDR2: SGHAT and FQNNGV. This CDR3 reads CASSPTGGPEAFF. As DNA, the CDR3 is TGTGCCAGCAGCCCCACAGGGGGCCCTGAAGCTTTCTTT.

The chain combines TRBV30 with TRBJ2-7; D not certain. Germline V gene sequence: CDR1 GTSNPN, CDR2 SVGIG (reference sequence). V was shortened by 0 bases and J by 7 bases, with 10 bases between the two germline ends. CDR3 size: 12 residues. CDR3: CAWSVGSVEQYF. CDR3 coding DNA: TGTGCCTGGAGTGTAGGTTCCGTGGAGCAGTACTTC.

The V and J genes are TRBV6-1 and TRBJ2-3; possible D gene TRBD2, 6 bases. CDR1 and CDR2 (germline): MNHNS, SASEGT. The CDR3 spans 18 residues. V was trimmed by 3 bases and J by 0 bases, leaving 19 bases between them. DNA of the CDR3: TGTGCCAGCAGTGAGCGTCGGGGAGGCCAGATTAGCACAGATACGCAGTATTTT. Translation: CASSERRGGQISTDTQYF.

The chain recombines TRBV7-2 with TRBJ2-3; 13 nucleotides line up with TRBD2. Germline assignment: CDR1 SGHTA and CDR2 FQGNSA. This CDR3 has 15 residues. The V and J ends lost 5 bases and 5 bases, in that order; junction bases with no gene match: 4. The CDR3: CASSTSGGARDTQYF. The DNA for the CDR3 is TGTGCCAGCAGCACTAGCGGGGGGGCCAGAGATACGCAGTATTTT.

The CDR3 loop is CASSFQSLADEQFF. The CDR3 coding sequence is TGTGCCAGCAGCTTCCAATCACTAGCGGACGAGCAGTTCTTC. This sequence joins TRBV7-9 and TRBJ2-1, with TRBD2 matching over 8 bases. Per the germline V gene, CDR1 is SEHNR and CDR2 is FQNEAQ (reference sequence). The CDR3 length is 14 residues. V shed 3 bases, J shed 10 bases, and the junction held 8 bases outside the gene matches. The entire variable domain, with the rest obtained from reference TRBV7-9 and TRBJ2-1, is as follows: DTGVSQNPRHKITKRGQNVTFRCDPISEHNRLYWYRQTLGQGPEFLTYFQNEAQLEKSRLLSDRFSAERPKGSFSTLEIQRTEQGDSAMYLCASSFQSLADEQFFGPGTRLTVL.

The chain couples TRBV5-4 to TRBJ2-3; 10 positions match TRBD2. CDR1 and CDR2 (germline): SGHNT, YYREEE (reference sequence). This CDR3 has 16 amino acids. Unmatched junction bases numbered 10, after V lost 2 bases and J lost 7 bases. The CDR3 DNA follows: TGTGCCAGCAGCTTTGATCTAGCGGGAGTAGGTAATACGCAGTATTTT. Translation gives CASSFDLAGVGNTQYF.

On this clone: The sample holds other DNA sequences that translate to the same CDR3. The chain carries TRBV5-1 and TRBJ2-7, with 9 positions matching TRBD1. The V and J ends lost 0 bases and 4 bases, in that order; junction bases with no gene match: 2. The CDR3 has 14 amino acids. Germline V gene data show CDR1 as SGHRS and CDR2 as YFSETQ. The CDR3 is CASSLGDRAYEQYF. DNA of the CDR3: TGCGCCAGCAGCTTGGGGGACAGGGCTTACGAGCAGTACTTC.

The chain combines TRBV10-3 with TRBJ2-7; 7 nucleotides align to TRBD1. The J segment lost 4 bases and the V segment lost 0 bases, leaving 12 bases of the junction unmatched. Germline V gene sequence: CDR1 ENHRY, CDR2 SYGVKD. The CDR3 contains 17 residues. As DNA, the CDR3 is TGTGCCATCAGTGAGTCCCCCGGGTCAGGGGGTCGGTACGAGCAGTACTTC. Its protein is CAISESPGSGGRYEQYF.